This TCR beta chain was observed in a study of vaccination effects on CD4 cells after COVID-19. Broader study findings: Substantial clonal contraction characterized both infection- and vaccine-induced clones late after vaccination.

Turning to this clone: As yet, its antigen is unknown.

ViraFEST used viral peptide pools to expand antigen-specific CD4+ T cells before sequencing. Isolating CD4+ T cells followed about 10 days of culture. All vaccine recipients tested negative for nucleocapsid antibodies and had never contracted SARS-CoV-2 infection. TCRdb keeps only in-frame clones here, not all; method: immunoSEQ multiplex PCR. Of about 27,000 clones detected, roughly 74% appear once; the ten largest clones hold about 20%. CDR1 and CDR2 from the germline V gene are MGHDK and SYGVNS. V gave up 5 bases and J gave up 4 bases, with 17 bases separating them. This CDR3 comprises 15 residues.

This rearrangement joins TRBV25-1 to TRBJ1-1; D is unclear. The TCR comes from a human donor who received a COVID-19 vaccine. Source: CD4+ T cells from PBMCs cultured with HCoV-NL63 spike peptides, taken before COVID-19 vaccination. CDR3 sequence (DNA): TGTGCCAGCAGTCGGCAATGGGGTTTGAGCACTGAAGCTTTCTTT. Protein sequence: CASSRQWGLSTEAFF.